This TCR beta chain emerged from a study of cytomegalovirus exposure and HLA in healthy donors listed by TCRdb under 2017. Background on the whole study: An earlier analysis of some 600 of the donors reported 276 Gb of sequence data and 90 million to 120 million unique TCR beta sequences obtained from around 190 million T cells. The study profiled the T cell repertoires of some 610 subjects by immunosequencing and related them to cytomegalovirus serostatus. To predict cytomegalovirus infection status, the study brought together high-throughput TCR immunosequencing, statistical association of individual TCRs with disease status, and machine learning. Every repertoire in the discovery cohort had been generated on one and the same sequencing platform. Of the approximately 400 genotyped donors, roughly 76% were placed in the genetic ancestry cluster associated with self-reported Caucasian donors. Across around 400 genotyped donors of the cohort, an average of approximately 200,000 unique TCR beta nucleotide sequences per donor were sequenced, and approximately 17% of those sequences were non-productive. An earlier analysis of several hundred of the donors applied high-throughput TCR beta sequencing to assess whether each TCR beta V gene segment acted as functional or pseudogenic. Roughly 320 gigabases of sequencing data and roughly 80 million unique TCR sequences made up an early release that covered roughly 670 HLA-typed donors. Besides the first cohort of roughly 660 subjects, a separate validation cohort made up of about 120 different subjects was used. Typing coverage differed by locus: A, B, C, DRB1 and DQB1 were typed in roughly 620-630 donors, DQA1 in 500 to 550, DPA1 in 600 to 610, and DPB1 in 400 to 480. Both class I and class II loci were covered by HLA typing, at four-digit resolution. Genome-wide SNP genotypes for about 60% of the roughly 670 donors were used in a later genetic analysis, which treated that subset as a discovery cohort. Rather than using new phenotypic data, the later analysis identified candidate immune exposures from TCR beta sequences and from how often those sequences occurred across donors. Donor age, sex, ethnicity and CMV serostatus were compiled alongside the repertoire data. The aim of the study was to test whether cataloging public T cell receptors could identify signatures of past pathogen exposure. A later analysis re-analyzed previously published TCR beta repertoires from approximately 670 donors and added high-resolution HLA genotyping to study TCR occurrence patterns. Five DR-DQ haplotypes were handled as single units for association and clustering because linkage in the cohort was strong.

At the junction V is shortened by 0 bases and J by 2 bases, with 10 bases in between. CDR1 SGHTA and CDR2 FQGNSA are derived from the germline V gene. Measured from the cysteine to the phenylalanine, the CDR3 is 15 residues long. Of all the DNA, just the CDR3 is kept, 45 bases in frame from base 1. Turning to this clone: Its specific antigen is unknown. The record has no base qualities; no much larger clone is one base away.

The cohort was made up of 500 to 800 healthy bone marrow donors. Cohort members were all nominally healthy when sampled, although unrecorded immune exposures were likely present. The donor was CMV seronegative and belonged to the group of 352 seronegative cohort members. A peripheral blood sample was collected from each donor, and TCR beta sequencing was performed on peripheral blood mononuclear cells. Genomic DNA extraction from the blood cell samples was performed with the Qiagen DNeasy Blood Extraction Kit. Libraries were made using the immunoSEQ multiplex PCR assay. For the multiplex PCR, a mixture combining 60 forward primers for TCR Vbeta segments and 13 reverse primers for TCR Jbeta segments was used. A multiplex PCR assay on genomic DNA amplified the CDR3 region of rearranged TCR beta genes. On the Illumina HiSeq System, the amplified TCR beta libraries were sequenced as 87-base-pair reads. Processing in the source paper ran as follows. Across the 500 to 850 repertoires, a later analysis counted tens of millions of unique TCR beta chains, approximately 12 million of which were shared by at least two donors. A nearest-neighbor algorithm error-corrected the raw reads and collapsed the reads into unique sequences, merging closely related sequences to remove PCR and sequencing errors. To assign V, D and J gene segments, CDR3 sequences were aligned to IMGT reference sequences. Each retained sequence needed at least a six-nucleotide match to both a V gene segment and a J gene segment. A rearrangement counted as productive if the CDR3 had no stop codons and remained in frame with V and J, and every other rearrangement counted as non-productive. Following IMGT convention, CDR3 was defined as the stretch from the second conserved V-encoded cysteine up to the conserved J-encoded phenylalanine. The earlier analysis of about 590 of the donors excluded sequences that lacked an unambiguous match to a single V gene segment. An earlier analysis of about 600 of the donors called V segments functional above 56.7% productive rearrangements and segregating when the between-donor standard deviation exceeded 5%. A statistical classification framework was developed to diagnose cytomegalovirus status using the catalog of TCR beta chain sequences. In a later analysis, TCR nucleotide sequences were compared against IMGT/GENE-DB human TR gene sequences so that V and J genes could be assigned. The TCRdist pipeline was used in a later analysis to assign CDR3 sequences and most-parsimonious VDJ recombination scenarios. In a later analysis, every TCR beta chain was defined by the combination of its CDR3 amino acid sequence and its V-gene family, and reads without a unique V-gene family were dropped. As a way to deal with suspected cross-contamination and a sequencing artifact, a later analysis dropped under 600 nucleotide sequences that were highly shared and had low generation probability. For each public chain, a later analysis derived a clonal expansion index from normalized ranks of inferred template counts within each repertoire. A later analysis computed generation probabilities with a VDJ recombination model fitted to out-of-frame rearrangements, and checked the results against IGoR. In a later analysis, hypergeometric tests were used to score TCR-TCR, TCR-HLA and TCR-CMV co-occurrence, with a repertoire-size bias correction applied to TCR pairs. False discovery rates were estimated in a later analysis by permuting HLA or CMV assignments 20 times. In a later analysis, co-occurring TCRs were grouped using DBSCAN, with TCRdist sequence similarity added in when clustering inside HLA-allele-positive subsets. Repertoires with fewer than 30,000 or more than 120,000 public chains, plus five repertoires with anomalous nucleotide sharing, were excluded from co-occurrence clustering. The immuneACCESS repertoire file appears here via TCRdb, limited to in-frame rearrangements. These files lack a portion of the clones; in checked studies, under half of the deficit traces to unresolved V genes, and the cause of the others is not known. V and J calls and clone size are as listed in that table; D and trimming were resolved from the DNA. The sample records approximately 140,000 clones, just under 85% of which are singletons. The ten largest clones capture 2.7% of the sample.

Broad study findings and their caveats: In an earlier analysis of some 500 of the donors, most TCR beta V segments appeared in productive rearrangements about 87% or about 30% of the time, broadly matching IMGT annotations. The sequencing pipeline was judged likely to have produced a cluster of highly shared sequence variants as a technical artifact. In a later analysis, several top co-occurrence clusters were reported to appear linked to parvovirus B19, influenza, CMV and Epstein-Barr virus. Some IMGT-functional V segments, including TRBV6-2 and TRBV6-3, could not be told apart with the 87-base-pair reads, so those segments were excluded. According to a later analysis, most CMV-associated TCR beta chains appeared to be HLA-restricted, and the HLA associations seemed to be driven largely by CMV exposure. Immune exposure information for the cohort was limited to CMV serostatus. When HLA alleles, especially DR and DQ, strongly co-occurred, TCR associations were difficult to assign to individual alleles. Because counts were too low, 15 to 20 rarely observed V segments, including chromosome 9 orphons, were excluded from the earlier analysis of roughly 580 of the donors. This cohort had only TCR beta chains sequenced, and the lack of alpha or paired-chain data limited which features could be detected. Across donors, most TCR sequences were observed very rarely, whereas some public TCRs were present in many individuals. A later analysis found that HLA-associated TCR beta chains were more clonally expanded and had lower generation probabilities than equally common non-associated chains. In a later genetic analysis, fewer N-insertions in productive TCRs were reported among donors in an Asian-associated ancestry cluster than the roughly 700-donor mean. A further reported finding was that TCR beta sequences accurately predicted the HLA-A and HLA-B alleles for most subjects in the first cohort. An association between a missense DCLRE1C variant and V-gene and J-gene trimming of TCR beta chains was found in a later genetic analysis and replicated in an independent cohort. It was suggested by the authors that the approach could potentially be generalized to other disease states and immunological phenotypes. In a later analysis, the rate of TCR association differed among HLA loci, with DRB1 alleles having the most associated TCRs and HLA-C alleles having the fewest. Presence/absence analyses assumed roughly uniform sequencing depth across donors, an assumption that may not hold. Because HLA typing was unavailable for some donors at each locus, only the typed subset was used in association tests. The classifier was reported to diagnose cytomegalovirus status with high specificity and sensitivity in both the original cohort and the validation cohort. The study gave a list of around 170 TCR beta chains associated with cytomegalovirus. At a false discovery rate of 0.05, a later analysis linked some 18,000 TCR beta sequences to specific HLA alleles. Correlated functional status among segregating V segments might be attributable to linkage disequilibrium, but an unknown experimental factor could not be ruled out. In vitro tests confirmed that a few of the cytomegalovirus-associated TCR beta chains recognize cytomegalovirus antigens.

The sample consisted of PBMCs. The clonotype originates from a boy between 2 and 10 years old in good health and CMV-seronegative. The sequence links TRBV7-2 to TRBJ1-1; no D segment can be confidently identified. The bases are TGTGCCAGCAGCTTAGCCACAACATTCAACACTGAAGCTTTCTTT. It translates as CASSLATTFNTEAFF.